Listed below are T cell receptor beta chains from one sample, sequenced in a study of Ad26.COV2.S vaccination and SARS-CoV-2 variants. Sequencing was performed with immunoSEQ multiplex PCR; in TCRdb, only in-frame clones are kept and a portion is missing. The sample has hundreds of thousands of clones; 90% are singletons. The sample in question was peripheral blood, obtained in a trial of Ad26.COV2.S vaccine versus placebo. The receptors derive from a person aged 18-60 years who received the Ad26.COV2.S COVID-19 vaccine or a placebo. Each CDR3 is given with its conserved first and last residue. D genes are given only for firm matches. Rows give clone size only sometimes, using once, few, many, or a class for an expanded clone.

>TRBJ1-1|.|TRBD1|TRBV19
CASSPRTGQDPNTEAFF
TGTGCCAGTAGTCCCAGGACAGGGCAAGACCCGAACACTGAAGCTTTCTTT
>TRBJ2-6|.|.|TRBV18
CASSSQAGEAGANVLTF
TGTGCCAGCTCATCACAAGCAGGGGAGGCTGGGGCCAACGTCCTGACTTTC
>TRBJ2-1|.|TRBD2|TRBV19
CASSIALLADTYNEQFF
TGTGCCAGTAGTATAGCCCTACTAGCGGATACCTACAATGAGCAGTTCTTC
>TRBJ2-3|.|.|TRBV29-1
CSVCEGSGTDTQYF
TGCAGCGTTTGTGAGGGTTCGGGCACAGATACGCAGTATTTT
>TRBJ2-3|.|.|TRBV3-1/TRBV3-2
CASSSSSGDTQYF
TGTGCCAGCAGCTCGAGTTCGGGGGATACGCAGTATTTT
>TRBJ2-3|.|.|TRBV12-5
CASGLKGRDLSGTPTDTQYF
TGTGCTAGTGGCTTAAAGGGACGGGACCTATCCGGGACTCCCACAGATACGCAGTATTTT
>TRBJ2-1|once|.|TRBV6-5
CASRRASYNEQFF
TGTGCCAGCAGGCGGGCCTCCTACAATGAGCAGTTCTTC
>TRBJ2-5|.|.|TRBV15
CATSRGKETQYF
TGTGCCACCAGCAGGGGAAAAGAGACCCAGTACTTC
>TRBJ2-2|.|.|TRBV19
CASSMGRSRTGELFF
TGTGCCAGTAGTATGGGCCGCTCTCGAACCGGGGAGCTGTTTTTT
>TRBJ2-1|.|TRBD2|TRBV7-2
CASSPGLAGNNEQFF
TGTGCCAGCAGCCCCGGACTAGCGGGGAACAATGAGCAGTTCTTC
>TRBJ1-2|.|TRBD1|TRBV7-3
CASSLDRGYGYTF
TGTGCCAGCAGCTTAGACAGGGGCTATGGCTACACCTTC
>TRBJ1-1|few|TRBD1|TRBV6-2/TRBV6-3
CASSSPGQGAEAFF
TGTGCCAGCAGTTCGCCGGGACAGGGAGCTGAAGCTTTCTTT
>TRBJ2-3|.|.|TRBV27
CASAAWGGTTDTQYF
TGTGCCAGCGCCGCGTGGGGTGGAACCACAGATACGCAGTATTTT
>TRBJ2-1|.|.|TRBV19
CASSIGWRGGYNEQFF
TGTGCCAGTAGTATAGGTTGGAGGGGGGGGTACAATGAGCAGTTCTTC
>TRBJ1-2|.|.|TRBV20-1
CSASPNYGYTF
TGCAGTGCTTCACCTAACTATGGCTACACCTTC
>TRBJ2-5|.|.|TRBV24-1
CATSEATGTQETQYF
TGTGCCACCAGTGAAGCTACAGGCACCCAAGAGACCCAGTACTTC
>TRBJ2-3|.|TRBD2|TRBV10-1
CASSDGKLAGVETDTQYF
TGCGCCAGCAGTGATGGAAAGCTAGCGGGAGTGGAGACAGATACGCAGTATTTT
>TRBJ2-3|.|TRBD2|TRBV5-4
CASSLGNSGGPWDTQYF
TGTGCCAGCAGCTTGGGGAATAGCGGGGGCCCTTGGGATACGCAGTATTTT
>TRBJ2-3|.|TRBD1|TRBV19
CASSKGWTGWGDTQYF
TGTGCCAGTAGTAAAGGTTGGACAGGGTGGGGAGATACGCAGTATTTT
>TRBJ2-7|.|TRBD2|TRBV28
CASTRGGSTYEQYF
TGTGCCAGCACTCGGGGGGGGTCCACCTACGAGCAGTACTTC
>TRBJ2-5|.|.|TRBV25-1
CASRERDTQGETQYF
TGTGCCAGCAGGGAAAGGGACACTCAGGGAGAGACCCAGTACTTC
>TRBJ2-1|.|.|TRBV2
CASSILGDRSYNEQFF
TGTGCCAGCAGTATCTTAGGGGATCGGTCCTACAATGAGCAGTTCTTC
>TRBJ1-3|.|.|TRBV6-2/TRBV6-3
CASSFRNQNTIYF
TGTGCCAGCAGTTTTCGGAACCAAAACACCATATATTTT
>TRBJ2-4|.|TRBD2|TRBV5-1
CASSWGQLAGGPDGNIQYF
TGCGCCAGCAGCTGGGGACAACTAGCGGGAGGGCCAGACGGAAACATTCAGTACTTC
>TRBJ2-2|.|.|TRBV19
CASNLSPGALTGELFF
TGTGCCAGTAACCTATCTCCAGGGGCCCTCACCGGGGAGCTGTTTTTT
>TRBJ2-5|.|TRBD1|TRBV5-6
CASSFWDRGVQETQYF
TGTGCCAGCAGCTTTTGGGACAGGGGAGTACAAGAGACCCAGTACTTC
>TRBJ2-1|once|TRBD2|TRBV29-1
CSVVPPGLNYNEQFF
TGCAGCGTTGTACCCCCGGGACTAAACTACAATGAGCAGTTCTTC